This T cell receptor beta chain stems from a study of CD8 T cells in ankylosing spondylitis. Trimming took 5 bases from V and 6 from J, leaving 14 bases between them. This CDR3 region has 13 residues. CDR1 is SGHRS, CDR2 YFSETQ, per germline. With respect to this clonotype: Its target is unknown. The CDR3 ends on some other residue instead of the conserved phenylalanine or tryptophan, so this is likely a read error.

Making use of molecular barcodes, quantitative 5'-RACE generated TCR beta libraries. TCRdb passed the 5' RACE reads through MiXCR, listing each CDR3 protein once. The sample carries over 200,000 distinct CDR3 sequences, about 17% recorded once. Overall study results and limits: Certain motif variants had earlier been reported in reactive arthritis synovial fluid and blood. Relatively rare in peripheral blood, disease-linked clones were also CD8+. Disease-associated clones were reportedly significantly overrepresented in matched ankylosing spondylitis synovial fluid. Apparently characteristic of ankylosing spondylitis blood was a TCR beta motif (about 8 highly homologous variants).

This chain connects TRBV5-1 to TRBJ1-1; D might be TRBD1 (6 bases). The sample consisted of blood, either unsorted or a sorted T cell fraction (not recorded which). The sequence came from a male donor with ankylosing spondylitis. Here the CDR3 reads CASRPPGAPEAFS. Here the CDR3 DNA reads TGCGCCAGCAGACCCCCGGGGGCCCCTGAAGCTTTCTCT.